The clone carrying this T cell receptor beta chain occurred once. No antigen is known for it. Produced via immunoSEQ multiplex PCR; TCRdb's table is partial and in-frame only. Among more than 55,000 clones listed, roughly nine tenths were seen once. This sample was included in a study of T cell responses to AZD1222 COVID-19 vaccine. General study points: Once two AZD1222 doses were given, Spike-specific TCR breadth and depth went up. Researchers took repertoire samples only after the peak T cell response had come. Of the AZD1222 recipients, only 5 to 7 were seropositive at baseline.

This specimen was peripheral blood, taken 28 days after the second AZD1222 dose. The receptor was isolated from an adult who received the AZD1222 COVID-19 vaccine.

DNA of the CDR3: TGTGCCATCAGAATGACAGGGGCCAGAGGTGAAAAACTGTTTTTT. Protein product: CAIRMTGARGEKLFF. This rearrangement joins TRBV6-5 to TRBJ1-4; TRBD1 aligns across 8 bases. The CDR3 length is 15 residues. The V gene end was trimmed by 10 bases and the J gene end by 7 bases; junction bases not matched to a gene: 14. The V gene's germline CDR1 is MNHEY and CDR2 SVGAGI.